This T cell receptor beta chain originates from a study of early T cells in non-severe SARS-CoV-2 infection. Individual cDNA molecules received unique molecular identifiers during library preparation. Using its own MiXCR run on the 5' RACE reads, TCRdb lists one record per CDR3 protein. The sample contains 70,000 to 75,000 distinct CDR3 sequences, 9% to 15% of which appear only once. The CDR3 extends over 15 amino acids. Germline loops: CDR1 KGHSH, CDR2 LQKENI. Trimming cost V 7 bases and J 8 bases; bases outside gene matches: 7. The TCR sequence derives from an adult who was a healthcare worker with PCR-confirmed SARS-CoV-2 infection or an uninfected control (not recorded which). The chain recombines TRBV18 with TRBJ2-1; 14 nucleotides match TRBD2. The sequenced sample consisted of whole blood. The CDR3 loop reads CASFSGTSGRDEQFF. The DNA for the CDR3 is TGTGCCAGCTTCTCCGGGACTAGCGGGAGAGATGAGCAGTTCTTC.